This T cell receptor (beta chain) was documented in a study of tumor and adjacent non-tumor tissue in lung cancer. Study in general: On average, productive TCRbeta reads reached a few million per sample. General observations from the study: Tumor repertoires had a smaller top 100 clone share than normal lung. Higher tumor TCR diversity was associated with shorter survival.

Between the trimmed V and J ends, which lost 1 base and 7 bases, there was a span of 8 bases. CDR1 is SGHTA, CDR2 FQGNSA, per germline. The CDR3 runs 13 residues. No cell sorting was done before RNA was extracted from the tissue. Three rounds of nested PCR, following a modified ARM-PCR protocol, produced the TCRbeta library. TCRdb used MiXCR to reprocess the multiplex PCR reads, holding one entry per CDR3 protein. The sample lists about 200,000 distinct CDR3 sequences, 71% occurring once. The table lists this clonotype with a few counts. Antigen unknown. V and J are TRBV7-2 and TRBJ2-1; D unclear. Source material: lung tumor tissue. The source of this sequence is a man aged 55 to 70 with non-small cell lung cancer. The chain's CDR3 is CASSLEVTNEQFF. CDR3 coding DNA: TGTGCCAGCAGCTTAGAGGTGACTAATGAGCAGTTCTTC.